This TCR beta chain was observed in a study of shared clonotypes between healthy human individuals. Germline V lookup: CDR1 SGHAT, CDR2 FQNNGV. The CDR3 loop spans 15 amino acids. V trimming: 1 base; J trimming: 3 bases; junction bases outside the gene matches: 2. Measured with immunoSEQ multiplex PCR; TCRdb has only the in-frame clones, and not every one. Of roughly 2.5 million clones in the sample, around 94% were seen once. The chain has TRBV11-2 and TRBJ2-7; 11 nucleotides match TRBD2. Sequenced input: naive CD4+ T cells sorted from blood. Subset indicated: CD45RA+ positively selected. This receptor was taken from a man between 18 and 29 years old in good health. CDR3 amino acids: CASSLAGLAGYEQYF. For the CDR3, the DNA is TGTGCCAGCAGCTTAGCCGGACTAGCGGGCTACGAGCAGTACTTC. The variable domain in full, completed from reference TRBV11-2 and TRBJ2-7, reads EAGVAQSPRYKIIEKRQSVAFWCNPISGHATLYWYQQILGQGPKLLIQFQNNGVVDDSQLPKDRFSAERLKGVDSTLKIQPAKLEDSAVYLCASSLAGLAGYEQYFGPGTRLTVT.